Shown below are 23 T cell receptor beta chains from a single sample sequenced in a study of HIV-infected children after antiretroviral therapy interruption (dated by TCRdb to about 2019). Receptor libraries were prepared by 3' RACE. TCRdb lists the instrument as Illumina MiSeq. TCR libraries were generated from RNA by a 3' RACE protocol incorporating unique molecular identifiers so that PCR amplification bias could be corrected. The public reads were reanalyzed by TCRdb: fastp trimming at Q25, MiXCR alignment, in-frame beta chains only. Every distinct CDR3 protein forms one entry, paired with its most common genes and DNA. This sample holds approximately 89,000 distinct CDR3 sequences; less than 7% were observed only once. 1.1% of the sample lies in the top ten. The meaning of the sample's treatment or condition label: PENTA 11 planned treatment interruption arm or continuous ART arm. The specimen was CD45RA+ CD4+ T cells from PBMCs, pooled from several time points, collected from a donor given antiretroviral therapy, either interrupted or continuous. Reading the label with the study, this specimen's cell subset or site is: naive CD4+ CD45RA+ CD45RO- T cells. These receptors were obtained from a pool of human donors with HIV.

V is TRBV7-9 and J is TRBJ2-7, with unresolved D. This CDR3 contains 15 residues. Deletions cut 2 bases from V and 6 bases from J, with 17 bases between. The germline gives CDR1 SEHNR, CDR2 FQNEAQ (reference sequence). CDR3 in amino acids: CASSLSPPGLGEQYF. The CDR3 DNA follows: TGTGCCAGCAGCTTATCCCCACCAGGCCTGGGCGAGCAGTACTTC. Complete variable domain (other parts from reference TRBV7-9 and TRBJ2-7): DTGVSQNPRHKITKRGQNVTFRCDPISEHNRLYWYRQTLGQGPEFLTYFQNEAQLEKSRLLSDRFSAERPKGSFSTLEIQRTEQGDSAMYLCASSLSPPGLGEQYFGPGTRLTVT.

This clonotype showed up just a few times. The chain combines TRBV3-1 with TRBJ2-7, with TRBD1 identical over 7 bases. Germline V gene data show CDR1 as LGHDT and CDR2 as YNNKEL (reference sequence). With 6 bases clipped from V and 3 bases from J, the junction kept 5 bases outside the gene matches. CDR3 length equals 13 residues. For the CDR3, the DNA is TGTGCCAGCAGACTCAGGGGGAACTACGAGCAGTACTTC. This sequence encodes CASRLRGNYEQYF.

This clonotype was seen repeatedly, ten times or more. In DNA, the CDR3 is TGCAGCGTCTCTTGGCGTAACACTGAAGCTTTCTTT. Translation gives CSVSWRNTEAFF. The chain has TRBV29-1 and TRBJ1-1, with D unresolved. V lost 6 bases to trimming and J lost 2 bases, with 10 bases between them. The CDR3 consists of 12 residues. In germline, CDR1 is SQVTM, CDR2 ANQGSEA.

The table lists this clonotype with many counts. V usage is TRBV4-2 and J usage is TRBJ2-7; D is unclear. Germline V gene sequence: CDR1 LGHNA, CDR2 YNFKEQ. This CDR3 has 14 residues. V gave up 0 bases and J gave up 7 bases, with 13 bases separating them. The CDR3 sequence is CASSQDDPVMEQYF. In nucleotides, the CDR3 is TGTGCCAGCAGCCAAGATGATCCGGTGATGGAGCAGTACTTC.

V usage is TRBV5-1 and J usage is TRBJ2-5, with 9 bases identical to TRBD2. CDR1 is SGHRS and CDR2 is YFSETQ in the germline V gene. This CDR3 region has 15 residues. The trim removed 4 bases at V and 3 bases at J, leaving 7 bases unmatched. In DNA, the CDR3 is TGCGCCAGCAGCCGGAGCGGGGGGAATAAAGAGACCCAGTACTTC. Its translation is CASSRSGGNKETQYF.

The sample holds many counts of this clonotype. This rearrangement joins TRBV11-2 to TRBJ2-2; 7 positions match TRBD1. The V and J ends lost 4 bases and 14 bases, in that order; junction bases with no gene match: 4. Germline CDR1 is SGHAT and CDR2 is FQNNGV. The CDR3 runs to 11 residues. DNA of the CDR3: TGTGCCAGCAGCTGGACAGGCGAACTGTTTTTT. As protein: CASSWTGELFF.

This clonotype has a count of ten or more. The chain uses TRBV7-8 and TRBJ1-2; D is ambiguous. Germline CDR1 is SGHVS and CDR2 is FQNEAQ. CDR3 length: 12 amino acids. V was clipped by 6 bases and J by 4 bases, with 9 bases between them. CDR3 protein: CASSQEFYGYTF. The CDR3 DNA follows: TGTGCCAGCAGTCAAGAATTCTATGGCTACACCTTC. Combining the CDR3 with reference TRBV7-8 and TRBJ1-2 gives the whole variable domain GAGVSQSPRYKVAKRGQDVALRCDPISGHVSLFWYQQALGQGPEFLTYFQNEAQLDKSGLPSDRFFAERPEGSVSTLKIQRTQQEDSAVYLCASSQEFYGYTFGSGTRLTVV.

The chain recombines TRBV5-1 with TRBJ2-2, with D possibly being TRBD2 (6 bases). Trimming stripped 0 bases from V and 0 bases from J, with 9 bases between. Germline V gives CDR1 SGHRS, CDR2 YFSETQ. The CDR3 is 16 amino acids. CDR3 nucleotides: TGCGCCAGCAGCTTGGTGAGGGACTCGAACACCGGGGAGCTGTTTTTT. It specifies CASSLVRDSNTGELFF. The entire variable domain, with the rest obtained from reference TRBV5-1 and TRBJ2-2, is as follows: KAGVTQTPRYLIKTRGQQVTLSCSPISGHRSVSWYQQTPGQGLQFLFEYFSETQRNKGNFPGRFSGRQFSNSRSEMNVSTLELGDSALYLCASSLVRDSNTGELFFGEGSRLTVL.

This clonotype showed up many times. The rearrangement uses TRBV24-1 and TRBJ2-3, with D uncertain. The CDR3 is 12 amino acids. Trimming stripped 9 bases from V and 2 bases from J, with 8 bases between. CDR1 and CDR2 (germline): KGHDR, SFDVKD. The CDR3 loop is CATGQNTDTQYF. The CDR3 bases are TGTGCCACCGGGCAGAACACAGATACGCAGTATTTT.

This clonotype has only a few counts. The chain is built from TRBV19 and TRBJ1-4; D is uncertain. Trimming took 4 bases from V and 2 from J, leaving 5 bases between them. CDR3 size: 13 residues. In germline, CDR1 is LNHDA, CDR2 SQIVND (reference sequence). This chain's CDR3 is CASSKKTNEKLFF. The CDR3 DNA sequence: TGTGCCAGTAGTAAGAAGACTAATGAAAAACTGTTTTTT.

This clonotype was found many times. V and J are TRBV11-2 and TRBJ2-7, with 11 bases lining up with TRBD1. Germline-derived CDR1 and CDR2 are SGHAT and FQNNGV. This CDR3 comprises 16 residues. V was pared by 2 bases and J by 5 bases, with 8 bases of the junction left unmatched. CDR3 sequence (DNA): TGTGCCAGCAGCTTATTCTCCGGGACAGGGGGAAACGAGCAGTACTTC. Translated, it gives CASSLFSGTGGNEQYF.

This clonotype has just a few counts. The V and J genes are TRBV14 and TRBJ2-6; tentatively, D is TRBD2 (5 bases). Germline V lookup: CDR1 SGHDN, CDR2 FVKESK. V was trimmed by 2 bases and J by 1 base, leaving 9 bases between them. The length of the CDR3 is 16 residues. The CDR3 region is CASSQRSVSGANVLTF. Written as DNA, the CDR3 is TGTGCCAGCAGCCAACGTAGCGTATCTGGGGCCAACGTCCTGACTTTC.

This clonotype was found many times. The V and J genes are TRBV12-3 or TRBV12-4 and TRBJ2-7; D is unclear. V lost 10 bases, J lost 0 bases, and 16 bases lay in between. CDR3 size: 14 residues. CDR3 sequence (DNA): TGTGCCACCTTAGACCGCCGGAGCTCCTACGAGCAGTACTTC. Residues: CATLDRRSSYEQYF.

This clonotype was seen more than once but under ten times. DNA for the CDR3: TGTGCCAGCAGTCGCCGGGACAGGGGAGCCCACTATGGCAATCAGCCCCAGCATTTT. Its protein is CASSRRDRGAHYGNQPQHF. The rearrangement uses TRBV12-3 or TRBV12-4 and TRBJ1-5; 10 bases line up with TRBD1. The V gene end was trimmed by 5 bases and the J gene end by 2 bases; junction bases not matched to a gene: 15. The CDR3 loop spans 19 amino acids.

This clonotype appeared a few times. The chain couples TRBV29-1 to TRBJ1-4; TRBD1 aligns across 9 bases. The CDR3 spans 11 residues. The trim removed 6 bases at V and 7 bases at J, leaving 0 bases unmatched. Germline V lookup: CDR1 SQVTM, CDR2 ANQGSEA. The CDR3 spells CSVGQGEKLFF. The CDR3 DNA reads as TGCAGCGTGGGACAGGGTGAAAAACTGTTTTTT.

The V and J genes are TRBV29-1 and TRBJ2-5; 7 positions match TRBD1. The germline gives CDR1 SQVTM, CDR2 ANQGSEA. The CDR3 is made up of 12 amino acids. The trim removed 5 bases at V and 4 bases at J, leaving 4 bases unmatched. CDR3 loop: CSVRQGGETQYF. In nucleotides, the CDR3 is TGCAGCGTTCGACAGGGCGGAGAGACCCAGTACTTC.

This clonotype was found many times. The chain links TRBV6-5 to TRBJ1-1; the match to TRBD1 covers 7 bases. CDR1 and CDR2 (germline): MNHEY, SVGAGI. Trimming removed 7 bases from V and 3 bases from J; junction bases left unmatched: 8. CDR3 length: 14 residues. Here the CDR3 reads CASTPDRADTEAFF. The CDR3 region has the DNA TGTGCCAGCACCCCTGACAGGGCCGACACTGAAGCTTTCTTT.

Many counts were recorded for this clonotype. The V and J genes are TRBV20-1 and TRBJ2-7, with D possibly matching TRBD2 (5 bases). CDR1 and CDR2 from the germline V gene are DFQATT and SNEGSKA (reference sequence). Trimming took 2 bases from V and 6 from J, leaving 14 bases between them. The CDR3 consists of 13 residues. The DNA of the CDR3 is TGCAGTGCTAGAACGGGGAATGGGCTCGAGCAGTACTTC. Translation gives CSARTGNGLEQYF.

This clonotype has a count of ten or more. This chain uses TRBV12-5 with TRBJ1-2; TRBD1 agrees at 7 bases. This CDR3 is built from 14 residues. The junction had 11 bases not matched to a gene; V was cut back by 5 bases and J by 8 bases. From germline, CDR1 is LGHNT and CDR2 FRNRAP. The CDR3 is CASGPNPQGGGYTF. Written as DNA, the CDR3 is TGTGCTAGTGGTCCAAACCCTCAGGGGGGCGGCTACACCTTC.

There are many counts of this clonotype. CDR3 protein: CASSLAALVMNEQFF. The CDR3 DNA sequence: TGCGCCAGCAGCTTAGCGGCTCTCGTTATGAATGAGCAGTTCTTC. The rearrangement uses TRBV5-1 and TRBJ2-1; maybe TRBD2 (5 bases). Germline CDR1 SGHRS, CDR2 YFSETQ. Deletions cut 2 bases from V and 7 bases from J, with 16 bases between. The CDR3 is 15 amino acids.

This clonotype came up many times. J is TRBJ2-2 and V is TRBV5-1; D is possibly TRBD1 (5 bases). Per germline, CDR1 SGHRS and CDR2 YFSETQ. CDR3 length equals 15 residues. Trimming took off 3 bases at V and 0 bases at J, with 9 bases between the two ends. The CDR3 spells CASSWGTTNTGELFF. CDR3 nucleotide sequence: TGCGCCAGCAGCTGGGGCACAACGAACACCGGGGAGCTGTTTTTT.

CDR3 amino acids: CASGTTGVALYEQFF. For the CDR3, the DNA is TGTGCCAGCGGAACGACAGGGGTAGCGCTTTATGAGCAGTTCTTC. V gene TRBV2 combines with J gene TRBJ2-1, with 8 positions matching TRBD1. Germline V CDR1 and CDR2: SNHLY, FYNNEI. The CDR3 length is 15 residues. V shed 8 bases and J 8 bases; nucleotides not matched to a gene: 14.

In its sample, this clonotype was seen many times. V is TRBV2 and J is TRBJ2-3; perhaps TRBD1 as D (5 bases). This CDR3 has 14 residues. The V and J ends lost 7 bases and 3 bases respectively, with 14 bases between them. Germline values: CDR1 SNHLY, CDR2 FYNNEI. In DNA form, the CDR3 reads TGTGCCAGCACGAACCGGCAGGGAACAGATACGCAGTATTTT. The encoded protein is CASTNRQGTDTQYF. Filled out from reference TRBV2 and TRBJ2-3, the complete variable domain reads EPEVTQTPSHQVTQMGQEVILRCVPISNHLYFYWYRQILGQKVEFLVSFYNNEISEKSEIFDDQFSVERPDGSNFTLKIRSTKLEDSAMYFCASTNRQGTDTQYFGPGTRLTVL.